Sequencing of this T cell receptor beta chain was carried out in a study of cytomegalovirus exposure and HLA in healthy donors. The CDR3 sequence is 13 residues long. Trimming removed 2 bases at V and 6 bases at J, with 10 bases between. CDR1 and CDR2 (germline): MGHDK, SYGVNS. Libraries were prepared by immunoSEQ multiplex PCR; TCRdb keeps only in-frame clonotypes and omits some of them. The sample yields 260,000 or so clones, approximately 88% seen once. This TCR was recovered from a young woman in good health and CMV-seronegative. Input material: PBMCs. This rearrangement joins TRBV25-1 to TRBJ1-2, with D uncertain. In DNA form, the CDR3 reads TGTGCCAGCAGTGAAGGTGTTGCGGATGGCTACACCTTC. Its translation: CASSEGVADGYTF.